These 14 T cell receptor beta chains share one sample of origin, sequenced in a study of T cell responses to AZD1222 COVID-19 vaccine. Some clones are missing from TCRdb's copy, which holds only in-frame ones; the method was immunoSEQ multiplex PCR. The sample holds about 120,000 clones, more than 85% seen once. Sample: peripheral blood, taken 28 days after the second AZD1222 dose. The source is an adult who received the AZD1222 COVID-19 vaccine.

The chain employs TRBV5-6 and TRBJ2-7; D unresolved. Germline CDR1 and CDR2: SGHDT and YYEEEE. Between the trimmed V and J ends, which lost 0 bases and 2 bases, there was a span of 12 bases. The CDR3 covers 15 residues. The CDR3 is CASSLEGRATYEQYF. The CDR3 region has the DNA TGTGCCAGCAGCTTGGAAGGACGAGCGACCTACGAGCAGTACTTC.

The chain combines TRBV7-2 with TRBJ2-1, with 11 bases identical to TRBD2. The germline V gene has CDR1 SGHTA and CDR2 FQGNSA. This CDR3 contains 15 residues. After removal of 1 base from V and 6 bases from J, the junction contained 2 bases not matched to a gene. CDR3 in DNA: TGTGCCAGCAGCTTAGTAGCGGGAGGGCCCAATGAGCAGTTCTTC. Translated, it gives CASSLVAGGPNEQFF.

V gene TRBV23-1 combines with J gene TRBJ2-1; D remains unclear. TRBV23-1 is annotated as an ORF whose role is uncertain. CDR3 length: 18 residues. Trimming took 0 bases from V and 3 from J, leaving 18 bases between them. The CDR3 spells CASSQSVRRPSLYNEQFF. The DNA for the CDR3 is TGCGCCAGCAGTCAATCAGTGAGACGGCCGTCTCTCTACAATGAGCAGTTCTTC.

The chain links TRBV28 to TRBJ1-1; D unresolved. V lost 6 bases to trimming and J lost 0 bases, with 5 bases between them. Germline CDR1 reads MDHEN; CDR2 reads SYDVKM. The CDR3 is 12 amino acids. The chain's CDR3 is CASRLMNTEAFF. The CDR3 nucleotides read TGTGCCAGCAGACTTATGAACACTGAAGCTTTCTTT.

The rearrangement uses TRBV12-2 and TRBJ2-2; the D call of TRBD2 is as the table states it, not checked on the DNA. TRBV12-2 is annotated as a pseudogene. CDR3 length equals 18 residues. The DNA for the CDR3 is TGTGCAAGTCGCTTAGCTAGACTAGCGGGAGATGACACCGGGGAGTTGTTTTTT. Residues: CASRLARLAGDDTGELFF.

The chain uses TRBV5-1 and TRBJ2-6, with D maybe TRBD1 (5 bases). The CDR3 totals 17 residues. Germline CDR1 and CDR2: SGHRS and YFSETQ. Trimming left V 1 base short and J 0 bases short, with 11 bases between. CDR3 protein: CASSLYTQVSGANVLTF. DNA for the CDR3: TGCGCCAGCAGCTTGTACACACAGGTCTCTGGGGCCAACGTCCTGACTTTC.

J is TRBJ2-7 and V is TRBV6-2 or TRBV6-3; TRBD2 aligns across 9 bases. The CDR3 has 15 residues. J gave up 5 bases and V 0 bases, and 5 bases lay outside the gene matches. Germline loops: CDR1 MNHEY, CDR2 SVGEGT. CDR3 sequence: CASSYSAGGPDEQYF. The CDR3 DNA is TGTGCCAGCAGTTACTCGGCGGGAGGGCCAGACGAGCAGTACTTC.

The CDR3 nucleotides are TGTGCCAGCAGCTTAGATGGACAGGGGCGACCAGGGCAGTACTTC. The encoded protein is CASSLDGQGRPGQYF. J is TRBJ2-7 and V is TRBV11-3; TRBD1 matches at 9 bases. Germline CDR1 reads SGHNT; CDR2 reads YENEEA. This CDR3 contains 15 residues. Unmatched junction bases numbered 9, after V lost 0 bases and J lost 9 bases.

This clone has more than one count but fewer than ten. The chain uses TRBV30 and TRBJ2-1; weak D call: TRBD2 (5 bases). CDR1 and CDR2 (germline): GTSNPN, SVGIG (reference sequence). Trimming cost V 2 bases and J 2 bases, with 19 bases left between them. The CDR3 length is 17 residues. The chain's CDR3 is CAWSNPQGLPPYNEQFF. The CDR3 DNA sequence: TGTGCCTGGAGTAACCCCCAAGGACTCCCACCCTACAATGAGCAGTTCTTC.

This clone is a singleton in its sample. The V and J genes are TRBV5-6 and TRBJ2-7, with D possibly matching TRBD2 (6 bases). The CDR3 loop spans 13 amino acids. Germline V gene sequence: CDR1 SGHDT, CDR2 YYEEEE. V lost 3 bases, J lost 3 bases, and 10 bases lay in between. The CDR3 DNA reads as TGTGCCAGCAGCTCAATGGACTACTACGAGCAGTACTTC. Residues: CASSSMDYYEQYF.

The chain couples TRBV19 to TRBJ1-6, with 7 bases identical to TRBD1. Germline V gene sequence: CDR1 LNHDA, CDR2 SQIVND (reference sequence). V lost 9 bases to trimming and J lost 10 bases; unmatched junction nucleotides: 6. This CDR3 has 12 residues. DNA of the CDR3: TGTGCCAGCCGGGACAGAACCTCACCCCTCCACTTT. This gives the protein CASRDRTSPLHF.

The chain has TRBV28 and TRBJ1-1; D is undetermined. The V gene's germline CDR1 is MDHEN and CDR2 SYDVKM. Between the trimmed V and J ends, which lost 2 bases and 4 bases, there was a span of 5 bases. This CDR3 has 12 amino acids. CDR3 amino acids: CASSLRGTEAFF. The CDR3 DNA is TGTGCCAGCAGTTTACGTGGCACTGAAGCTTTCTTT.

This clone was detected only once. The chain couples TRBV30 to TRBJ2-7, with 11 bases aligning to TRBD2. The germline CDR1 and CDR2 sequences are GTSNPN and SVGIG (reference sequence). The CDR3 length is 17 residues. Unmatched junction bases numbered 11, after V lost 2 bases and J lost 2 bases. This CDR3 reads CAWSSLFGTSGTYEQYF. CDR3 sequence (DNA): TGTGCCTGGAGTTCGTTATTTGGGACTAGCGGAACCTACGAGCAGTACTTC.

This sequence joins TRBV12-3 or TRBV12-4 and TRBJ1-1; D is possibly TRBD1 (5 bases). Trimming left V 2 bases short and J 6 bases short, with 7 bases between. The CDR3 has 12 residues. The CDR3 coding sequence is TGTGCCAGCAGTTTAATAGGGGCTGAAGCTTTCTTT. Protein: CASSLIGAEAFF.